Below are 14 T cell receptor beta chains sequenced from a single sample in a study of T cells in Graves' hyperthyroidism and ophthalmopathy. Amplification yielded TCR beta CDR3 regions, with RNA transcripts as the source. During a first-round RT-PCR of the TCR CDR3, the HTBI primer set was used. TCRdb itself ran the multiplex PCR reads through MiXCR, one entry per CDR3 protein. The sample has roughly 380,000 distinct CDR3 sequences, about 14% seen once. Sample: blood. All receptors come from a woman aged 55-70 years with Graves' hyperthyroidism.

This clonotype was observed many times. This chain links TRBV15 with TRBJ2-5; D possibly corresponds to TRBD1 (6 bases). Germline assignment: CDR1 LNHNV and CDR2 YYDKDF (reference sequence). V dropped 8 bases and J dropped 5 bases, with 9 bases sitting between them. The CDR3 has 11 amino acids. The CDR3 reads CATRGQETQYF. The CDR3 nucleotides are TGTGCCACCCGCGGACAGGAGACCCAGTACTTC.

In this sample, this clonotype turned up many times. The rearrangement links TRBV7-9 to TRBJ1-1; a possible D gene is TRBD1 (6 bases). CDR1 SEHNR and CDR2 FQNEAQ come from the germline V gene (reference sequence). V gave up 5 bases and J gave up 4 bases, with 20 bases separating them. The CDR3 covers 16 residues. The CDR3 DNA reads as TGTGCCAGCAGCGCTCTTAGGGGAGGGGGTCCCACTGAAGCTTTCTTT. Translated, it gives CASSALRGGGPTEAFF.

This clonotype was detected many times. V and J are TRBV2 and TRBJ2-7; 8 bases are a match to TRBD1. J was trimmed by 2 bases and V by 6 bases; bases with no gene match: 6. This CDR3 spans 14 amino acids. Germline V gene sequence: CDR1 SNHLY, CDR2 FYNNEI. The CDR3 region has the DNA TGTGCCAGCAGCCGAGGGACAGGTACCTACGAGCAGTACTTC. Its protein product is CASSRGTGTYEQYF.

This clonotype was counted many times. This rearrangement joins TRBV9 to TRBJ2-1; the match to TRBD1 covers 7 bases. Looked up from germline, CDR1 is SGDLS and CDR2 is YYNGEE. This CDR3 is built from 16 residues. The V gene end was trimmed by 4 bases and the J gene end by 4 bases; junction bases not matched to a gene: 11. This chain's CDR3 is CASSLLSQGVYNEQFF. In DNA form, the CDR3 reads TGTGCCAGCAGCCTCCTGAGCCAGGGGGTATACAATGAGCAGTTCTTC. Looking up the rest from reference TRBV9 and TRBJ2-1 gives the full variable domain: DSGVTQTPKHLITATGQRVTLRCSPRSGDLSVYWYQQSLDQGLQFLIQYYNGEERAKGNILERFSAQQFPDLHSELNLSSLELGDSALYFCASSLLSQGVYNEQFFGPGTRLTVL.

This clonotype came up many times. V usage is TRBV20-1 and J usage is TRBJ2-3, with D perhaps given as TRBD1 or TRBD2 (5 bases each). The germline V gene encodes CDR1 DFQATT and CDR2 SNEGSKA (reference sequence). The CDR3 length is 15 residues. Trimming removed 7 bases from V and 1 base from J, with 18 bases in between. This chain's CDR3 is CSVRVQGFRTDTQYF. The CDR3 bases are TGCAGTGTGAGGGTCCAGGGTTTCCGCACAGATACGCAGTATTTT.

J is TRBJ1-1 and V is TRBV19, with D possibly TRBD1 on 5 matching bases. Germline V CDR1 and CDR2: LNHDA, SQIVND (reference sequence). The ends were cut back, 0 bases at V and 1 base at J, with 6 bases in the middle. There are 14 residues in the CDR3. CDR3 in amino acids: CASSIDGGNTEAFF. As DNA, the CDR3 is TGTGCCAGTAGTATAGATGGGGGGAACACTGAAGCTTTCTTT.

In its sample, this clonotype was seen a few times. The CDR3 is CASSQDRFPYGYTF. In DNA, the CDR3 is TGTGCCAGCAGCCAGGACAGATTCCCCTATGGCTACACCTTC. The genes are TRBV6-2 or TRBV6-3 and TRBJ1-2, with TRBD1 as a possible D gene (6 bases). From germline, CDR1 is MNHEY and CDR2 SVGEGT. The length of the CDR3 is 14 residues. V shed 6 bases and J shed 4 bases, with 15 bases lying between them.

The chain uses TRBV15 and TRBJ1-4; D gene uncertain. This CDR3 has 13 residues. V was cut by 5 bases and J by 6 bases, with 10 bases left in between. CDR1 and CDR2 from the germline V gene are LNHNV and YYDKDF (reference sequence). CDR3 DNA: TGTGCCACCAGCTTCAGTCGGGATGAAAAACTGTTTTTT. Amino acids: CATSFSRDEKLFF.

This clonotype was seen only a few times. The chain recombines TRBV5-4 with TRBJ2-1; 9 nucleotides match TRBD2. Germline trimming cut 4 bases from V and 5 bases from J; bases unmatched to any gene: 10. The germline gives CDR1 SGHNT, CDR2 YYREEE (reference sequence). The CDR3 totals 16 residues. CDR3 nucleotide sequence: TGTGCCAGCAGCAGGGCCGGGACTAGCCGGAACAATGAGCAGTTCTTC. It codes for CASSRAGTSRNNEQFF.

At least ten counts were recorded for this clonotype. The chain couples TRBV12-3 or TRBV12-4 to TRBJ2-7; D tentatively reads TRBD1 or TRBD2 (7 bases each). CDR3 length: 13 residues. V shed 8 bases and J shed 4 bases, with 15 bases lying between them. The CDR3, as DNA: TGTGCCAGCCTTGGGGAGGGGGCTTACGAGCAGTACTTC. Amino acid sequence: CASLGEGAYEQYF.

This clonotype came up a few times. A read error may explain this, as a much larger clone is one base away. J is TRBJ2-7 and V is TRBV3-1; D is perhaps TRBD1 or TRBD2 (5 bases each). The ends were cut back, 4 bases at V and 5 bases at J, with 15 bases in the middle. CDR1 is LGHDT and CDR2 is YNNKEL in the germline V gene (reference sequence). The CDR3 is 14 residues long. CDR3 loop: CASSRSGPANEQYF. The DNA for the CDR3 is TGTGCCAGCAGCCGCTCGGGACCAGCGAACGAGCAGTACTTC.

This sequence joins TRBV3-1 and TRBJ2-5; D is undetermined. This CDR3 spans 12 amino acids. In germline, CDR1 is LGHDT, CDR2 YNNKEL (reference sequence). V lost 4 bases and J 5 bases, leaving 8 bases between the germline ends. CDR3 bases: TGTGCCAGCAGCCTGAAGTCGGAGACCCAGTACTTC. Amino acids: CASSLKSETQYF.

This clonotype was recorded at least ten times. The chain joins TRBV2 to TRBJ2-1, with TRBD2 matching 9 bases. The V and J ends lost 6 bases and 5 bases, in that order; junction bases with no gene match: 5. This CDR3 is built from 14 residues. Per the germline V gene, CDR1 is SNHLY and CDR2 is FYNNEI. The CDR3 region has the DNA TGTGCCAGCAGGCGCCTAGCGGGAAACAATGAGCAGTTCTTC. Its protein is CASRRLAGNNEQFF.

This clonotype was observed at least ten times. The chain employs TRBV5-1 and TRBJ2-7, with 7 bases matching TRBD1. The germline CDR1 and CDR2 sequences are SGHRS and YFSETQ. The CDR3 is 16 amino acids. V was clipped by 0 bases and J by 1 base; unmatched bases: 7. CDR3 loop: CASSLALGQESYEQYF. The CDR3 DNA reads TGCGCCAGCAGCTTGGCACTCGGACAGGAATCCTACGAGCAGTACTTC. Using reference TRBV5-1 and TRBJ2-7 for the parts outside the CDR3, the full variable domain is KAGVTQTPRYLIKTRGQQVTLSCSPISGHRSVSWYQQTPGQGLQFLFEYFSETQRNKGNFPGRFSGRQFSNSRSEMNVSTLELGDSALYLCASSLALGQESYEQYFGPGTRLTVT.